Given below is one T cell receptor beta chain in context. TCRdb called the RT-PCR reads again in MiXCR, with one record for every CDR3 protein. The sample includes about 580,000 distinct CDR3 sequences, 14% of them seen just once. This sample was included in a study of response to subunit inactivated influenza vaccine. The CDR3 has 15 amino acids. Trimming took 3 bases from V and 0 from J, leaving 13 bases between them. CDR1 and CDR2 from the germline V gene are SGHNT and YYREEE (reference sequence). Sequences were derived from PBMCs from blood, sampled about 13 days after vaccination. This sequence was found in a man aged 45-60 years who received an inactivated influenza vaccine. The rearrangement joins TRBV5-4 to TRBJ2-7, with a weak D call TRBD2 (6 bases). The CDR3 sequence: CASSSSSASSYEQYF. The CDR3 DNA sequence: TGTGCCAGCAGCTCTTCTAGCGCGAGCTCCTACGAGCAGTACTTC. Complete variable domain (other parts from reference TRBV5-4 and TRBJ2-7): ETGVTQSPTHLIKTRGQQVTLRCSSQSGHNTVSWYQQALGQGPQFIFQYYREEENGRGNFPPRFSGLQFPNYSSELNVNALELDDSALYLCASSSSSASSYEQYFGPGTRLTVT.